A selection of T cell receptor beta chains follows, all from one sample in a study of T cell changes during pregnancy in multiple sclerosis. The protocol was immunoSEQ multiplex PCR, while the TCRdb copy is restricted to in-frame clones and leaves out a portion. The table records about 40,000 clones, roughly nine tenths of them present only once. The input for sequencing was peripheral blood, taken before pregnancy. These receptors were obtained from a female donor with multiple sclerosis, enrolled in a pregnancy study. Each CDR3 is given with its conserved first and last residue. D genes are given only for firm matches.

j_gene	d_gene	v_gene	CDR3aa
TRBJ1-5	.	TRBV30	CAWSVARELGQPQHF
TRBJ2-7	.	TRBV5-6	CASSYGDEQYF
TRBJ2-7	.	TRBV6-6	CASSSHRGASYYEQYF
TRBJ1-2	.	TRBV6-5	CASGAGNQGYTF
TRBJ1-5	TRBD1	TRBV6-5	CASSPETGLQPQHF
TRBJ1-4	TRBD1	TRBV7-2	CASSSGDRVSEKLFF
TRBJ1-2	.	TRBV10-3	CAITASTDSPDGYTF
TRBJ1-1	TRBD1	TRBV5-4	CASSLGQGVINTEAFF
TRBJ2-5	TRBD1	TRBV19	CASSIWAARGQQETQYF
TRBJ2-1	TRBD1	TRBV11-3	CASSNRTGRNEQFF
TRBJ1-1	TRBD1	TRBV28	CASILGSGGTEAFF
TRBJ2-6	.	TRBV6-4	CASSDSSGSGANVLTF
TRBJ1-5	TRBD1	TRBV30	CAWSSDRGQPQHF
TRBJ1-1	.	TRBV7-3	CASSPAGSMNTEAFF
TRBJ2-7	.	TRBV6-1	CASSETPTADYEQYF
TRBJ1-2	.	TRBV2	CASREDRLGNYGYTF
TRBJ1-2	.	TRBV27	CASSFSKNYGYTF
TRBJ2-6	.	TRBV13	CASSPRWGVSGANVLTF
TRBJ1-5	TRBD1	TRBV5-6	CASRRGTGGFNQPQHF
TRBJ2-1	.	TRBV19	CASSMGRTNNEQFF
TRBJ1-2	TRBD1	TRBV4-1	CASSTRTGDNYGYTF
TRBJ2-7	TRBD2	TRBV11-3	CASSLNTASGSQQYF
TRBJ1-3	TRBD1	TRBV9	CASSVGDGTGGPGNTIYF
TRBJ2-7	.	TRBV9	CASSVGESANLPYEQYF
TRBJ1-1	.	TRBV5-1	CASSLGGGRTEAFF
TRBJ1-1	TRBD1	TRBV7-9	CASSFDRGITEAFF
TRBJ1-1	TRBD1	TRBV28	CASSLLTGGPEAFF
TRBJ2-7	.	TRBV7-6	CASSLGGEYEQYF
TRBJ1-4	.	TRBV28	CASSPRGRTEKLFF
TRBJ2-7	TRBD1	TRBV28	CASSSQAQGSYEQYF
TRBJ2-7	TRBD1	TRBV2	CASRHRDRGSYEQYF
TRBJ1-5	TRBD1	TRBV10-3	CATQRQGADQPQHF
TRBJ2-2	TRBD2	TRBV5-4	CASSTRLASNTGELFF
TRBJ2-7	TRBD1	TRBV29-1	CSGGTGPSYEQYF
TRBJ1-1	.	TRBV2	CASSEGGFEAFF
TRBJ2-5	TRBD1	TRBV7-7	CASSFDRGPRETQYF
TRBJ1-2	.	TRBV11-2	CASSSTGFGYTF
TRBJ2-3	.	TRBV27	CASTEENTDTQYF
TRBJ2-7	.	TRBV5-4	CASSSTSRILNEQYF
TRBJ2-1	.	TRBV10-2	CASIRELLKSSYNEQFF
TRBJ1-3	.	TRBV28	CASIEQGSGNTIYF
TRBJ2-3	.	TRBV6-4	CASRSGGVDTDTQYF
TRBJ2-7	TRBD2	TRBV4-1	CASSQVSGVRYEQYF
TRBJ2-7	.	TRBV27	CASRPNYGEQYF
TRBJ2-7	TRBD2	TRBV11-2	CASSLDQPSGRIEQYF
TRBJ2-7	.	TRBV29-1	CSVVTRNNYEQYF
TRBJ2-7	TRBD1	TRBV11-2	CASSWSFRGPREQYF
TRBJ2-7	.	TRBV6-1	CASSESWGPDEQYF
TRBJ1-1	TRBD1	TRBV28	CASSLPQGPRTEAFF
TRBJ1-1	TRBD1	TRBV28	CASSFPAFGRGTEAFF
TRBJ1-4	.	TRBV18	CASSPGQGDEKLFF
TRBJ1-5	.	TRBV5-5	CASSFRGGASNQPQHF
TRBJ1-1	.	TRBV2	CASSTDRNTEAFF
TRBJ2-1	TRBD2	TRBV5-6	CASSFSGSGHNEQFF